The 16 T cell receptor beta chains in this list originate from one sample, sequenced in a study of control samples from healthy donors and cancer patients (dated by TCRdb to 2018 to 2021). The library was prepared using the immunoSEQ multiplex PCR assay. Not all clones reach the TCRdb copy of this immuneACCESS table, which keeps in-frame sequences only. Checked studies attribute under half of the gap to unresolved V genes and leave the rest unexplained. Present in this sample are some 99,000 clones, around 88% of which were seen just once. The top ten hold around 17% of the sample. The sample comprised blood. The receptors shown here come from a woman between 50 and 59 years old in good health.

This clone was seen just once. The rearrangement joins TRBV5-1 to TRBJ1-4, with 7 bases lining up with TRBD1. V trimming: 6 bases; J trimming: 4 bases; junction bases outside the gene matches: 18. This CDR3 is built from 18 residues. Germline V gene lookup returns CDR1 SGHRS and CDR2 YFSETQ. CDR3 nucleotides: TGCGCCAGCACCTCCTCGCCCCAGGGGGGATCGGGTAATGAAAAACTGTTTTTT. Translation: CASTSSPQGGSGNEKLFF.

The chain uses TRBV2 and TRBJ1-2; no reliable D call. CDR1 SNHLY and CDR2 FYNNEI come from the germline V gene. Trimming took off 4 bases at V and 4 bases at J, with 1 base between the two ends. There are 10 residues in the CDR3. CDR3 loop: CASSGYGYTF. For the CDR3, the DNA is TGTGCCAGCAGTGGCTATGGCTACACCTTC.

The CDR3 sequence: CASWQVMTGELFF. The CDR3 region has the DNA TGTGCCAGCTGGCAGGTTATGACCGGGGAGCTGTTTTTT. This chain joins TRBV6-5 and TRBJ2-2; D is unresolved. Deletions cut 8 bases from V and 5 bases from J, with 12 bases between. This CDR3 is 13 amino acids long. In germline, CDR1 is MNHEY, CDR2 SVGAGI.

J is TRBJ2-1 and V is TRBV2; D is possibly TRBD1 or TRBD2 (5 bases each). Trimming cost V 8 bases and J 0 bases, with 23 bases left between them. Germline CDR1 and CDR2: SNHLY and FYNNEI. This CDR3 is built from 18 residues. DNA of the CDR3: TGTGCCAGCTTCGGAGTCCTTCAGGGACGAAGCTCCTACAATGAGCAGTTCTTC. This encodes CASFGVLQGRSSYNEQFF. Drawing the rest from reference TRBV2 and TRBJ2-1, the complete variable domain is EPEVTQTPSHQVTQMGQEVILRCVPISNHLYFYWYRQILGQKVEFLVSFYNNEISEKSEIFDDQFSVERPDGSNFTLKIRSTKLEDSAMYFCASFGVLQGRSSYNEQFFGPGTRLTVL.

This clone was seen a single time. This CDR3 is CASSGGLSLRYTF. DNA of the CDR3: TGTGCCAGCAGTGGGGGTCTATCGTTGCGCTACACCTTC. This sequence joins TRBV12-3 or TRBV12-4 and TRBJ1-2; possibly TRBD1 for D (5 bases). The CDR3 totals 13 residues. Trimming stripped 5 bases from V and 9 bases from J, with 16 bases between.

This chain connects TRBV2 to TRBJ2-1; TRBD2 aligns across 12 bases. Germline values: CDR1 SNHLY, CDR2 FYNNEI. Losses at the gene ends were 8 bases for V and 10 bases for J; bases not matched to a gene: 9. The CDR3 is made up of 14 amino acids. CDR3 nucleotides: TGTGCCAGCGTGGCTAGCGGGGGGGCCCGGGAGCAGTTCTTC. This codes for CASVASGGAREQFF. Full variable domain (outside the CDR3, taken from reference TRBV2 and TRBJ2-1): EPEVTQTPSHQVTQMGQEVILRCVPISNHLYFYWYRQILGQKVEFLVSFYNNEISEKSEIFDDQFSVERPDGSNFTLKIRSTKLEDSAMYFCASVASGGAREQFFGPGTRLTVL.

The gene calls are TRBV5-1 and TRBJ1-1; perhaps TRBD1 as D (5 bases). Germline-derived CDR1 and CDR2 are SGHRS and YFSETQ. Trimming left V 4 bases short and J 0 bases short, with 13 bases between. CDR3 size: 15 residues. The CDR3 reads CASSRGSSVNTEAFF. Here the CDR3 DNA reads TGCGCCAGCAGCCGGGGGTCCAGTGTGAACACTGAAGCTTTCTTT.

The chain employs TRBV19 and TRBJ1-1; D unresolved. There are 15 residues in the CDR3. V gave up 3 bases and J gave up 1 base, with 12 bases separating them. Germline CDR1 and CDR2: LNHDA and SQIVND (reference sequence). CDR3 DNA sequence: TGTGCCAGTAGTATTCAACAGACTAAGAACACTGAAGCTTTCTTT. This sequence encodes CASSIQQTKNTEAFF.

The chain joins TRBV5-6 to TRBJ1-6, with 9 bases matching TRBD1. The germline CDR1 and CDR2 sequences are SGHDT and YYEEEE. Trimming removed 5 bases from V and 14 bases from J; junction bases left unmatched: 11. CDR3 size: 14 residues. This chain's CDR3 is CASSPGTGFFSLHF. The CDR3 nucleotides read TGTGCCAGCAGTCCCGGGACAGGGTTTTTTTCCCTCCACTTT.

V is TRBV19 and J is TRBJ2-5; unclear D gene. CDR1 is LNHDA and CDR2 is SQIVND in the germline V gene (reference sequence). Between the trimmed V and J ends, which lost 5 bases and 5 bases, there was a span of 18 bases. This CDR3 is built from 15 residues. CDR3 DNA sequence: TGTGCCAGTAGTTTCGACCCCACACACGGGGAGACCCAGTACTTC. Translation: CASSFDPTHGETQYF.

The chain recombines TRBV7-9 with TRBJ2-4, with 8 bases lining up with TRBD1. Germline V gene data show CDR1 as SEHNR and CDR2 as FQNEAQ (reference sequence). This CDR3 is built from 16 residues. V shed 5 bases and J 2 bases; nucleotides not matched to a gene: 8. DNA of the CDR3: TGTGCCAGCAGCCCGGGACAGGCTGTCACCAAAAACATTCAGTACTTC. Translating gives CASSPGQAVTKNIQYF.

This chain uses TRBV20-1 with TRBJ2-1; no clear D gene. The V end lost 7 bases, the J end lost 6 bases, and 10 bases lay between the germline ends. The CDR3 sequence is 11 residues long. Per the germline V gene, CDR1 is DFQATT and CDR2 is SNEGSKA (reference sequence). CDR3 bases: TGCAGTGGCCAGCTTCCCAATGAGCAGTTCTTC. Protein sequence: CSGQLPNEQFF.

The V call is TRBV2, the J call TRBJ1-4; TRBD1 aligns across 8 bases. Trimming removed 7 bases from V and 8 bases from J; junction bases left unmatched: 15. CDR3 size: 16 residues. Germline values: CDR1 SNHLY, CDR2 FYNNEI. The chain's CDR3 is CASNVPGQAKGEKLFF. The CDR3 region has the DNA TGTGCCAGCAACGTCCCGGGACAGGCTAAGGGAGAAAAACTGTTTTTT.

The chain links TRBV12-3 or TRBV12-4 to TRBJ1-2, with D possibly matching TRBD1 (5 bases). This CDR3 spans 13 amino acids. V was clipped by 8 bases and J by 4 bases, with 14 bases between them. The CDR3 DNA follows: TGTGCCAGCGGTAGGGACCGGGGCTATGGCTACACCTTC. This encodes CASGRDRGYGYTF.

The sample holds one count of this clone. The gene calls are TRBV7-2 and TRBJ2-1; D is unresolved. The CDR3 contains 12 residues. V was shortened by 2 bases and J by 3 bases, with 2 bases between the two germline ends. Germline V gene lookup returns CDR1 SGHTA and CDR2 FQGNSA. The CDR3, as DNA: TGTGCCAGCAGCTTAAGCTACAATGAGCAGTTCTTC. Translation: CASSLSYNEQFF. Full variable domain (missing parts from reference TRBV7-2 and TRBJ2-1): GAGVSQSPSNKVTEKGKDVELRCDPISGHTALYWYRQSLGQGLEFLIYFQGNSAPDKSGLPSDRFSAERTGGSVSTLTIQRTQQEDSAVYLCASSLSYNEQFFGPGTRLTVL.

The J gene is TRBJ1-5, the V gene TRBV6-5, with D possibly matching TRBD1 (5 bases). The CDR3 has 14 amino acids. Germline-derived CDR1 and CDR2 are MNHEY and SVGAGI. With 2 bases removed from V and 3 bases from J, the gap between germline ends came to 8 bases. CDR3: CASSYGGNNQPQHF. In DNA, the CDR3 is TGTGCCAGCAGTTACGGGGGGAACAATCAGCCCCAGCATTTT.